This TCR beta chain derives from a study of blood T cell repertoires in COVID-19. TCRdb keeps only in-frame clones here, not all; method: immunoSEQ multiplex PCR. The data show 250,000 to 350,000 clones, around 90% seen once. Participants reported their clinical history, and cohort assignment relied on those reports. All recovered Cohort 3 donors got two negative PCRs, got clearance, or saw symptom resolution. With respect to this clone: The sample has other DNA sequences that encode this CDR3 too.

The V and J ends lost 6 bases and 4 bases respectively, with 9 bases between them. CDR3 length equals 13 residues. Germline values: CDR1 MNHEY, CDR2 SVGAGI. V usage is TRBV6-5 and J usage is TRBJ2-2; a weak D match, TRBD1 (5 bases). The origin of this receptor is a man aged 55 to 69 who had recovered from COVID-19. Sequencing was carried out using PBMCs or T cells enriched from blood (not recorded which). Here the CDR3 reads CASSRQSTGELFF. The DNA of the CDR3 is TGTGCCAGCAGCCGACAGAGCACCGGGGAGCTGTTTTTT.